The 26 T cell receptor beta chains given below trace back to one sample, sequenced in a study of blood T cell repertoires in COVID-19. TCRdb keeps only in-frame clones here, not all; method: immunoSEQ multiplex PCR. The sample yields some 150,000 clones, 84% seen once. Sample: peripheral blood. The receptor source for this set is a man in his 70s with acute or convalescent COVID-19.

The chain employs TRBV5-8 and TRBJ1-1; 7 bases are a match to TRBD1. J gave up 0 bases and V 7 bases, and 9 bases lay outside the gene matches. The germline CDR1 and CDR2 sequences are SGHTS and YDEGEE. The CDR3 covers 15 residues. CDR3 sequence reads: CASGRTGVMNTEAFF. The CDR3 coding sequence is TGTGCCAGCGGTCGCACAGGGGTAATGAACACTGAAGCTTTCTTT. The variable domain in full, with the rest retrieved from reference TRBV5-8 and TRBJ1-1, is EAGVTQSPTHLIKTRGQQATLRCSPISGHTSVYWYQQALGLGLQFLLWYDEGEERNRGNFPPRFSGRQFPNYSSELNVNALELEDSALYLCASGRTGVMNTEAFFGQGTRLTVV.

V is TRBV28 and J is TRBJ2-3; 13 positions agree with TRBD2. There are 15 residues in the CDR3. Trimming cost V 5 bases and J 3 bases; bases outside gene matches: 2. Germline V gene data show CDR1 as MDHEN and CDR2 as SYDVKM. CDR3 sequence reads: CASSETSGRTDTQYF. CDR3 coding DNA: TGTGCCAGCAGTGAGACTAGCGGGAGGACAGATACGCAGTATTTT.

J is TRBJ2-2 and V is TRBV4-2; the D is unclear. In germline, CDR1 is LGHNA, CDR2 YNFKEQ. This CDR3 spans 18 amino acids. Trimming shortened V by 0 bases and J by 0 bases, and 14 bases separated the two germline ends. Here the CDR3 reads CASSQELRHTANTGELFF. The DNA of the CDR3 is TGTGCCAGCAGCCAAGAGCTCCGACATACCGCGAACACCGGGGAGCTGTTTTTT.

The rearrangement joins TRBV18 to TRBJ1-2; D may be TRBD1 (5 bases). CDR1 and CDR2 (germline): KGHSH, LQKENI. Trimming removed 4 bases at V and 1 base at J, with 10 bases between. The CDR3 runs 14 residues. The CDR3 DNA sequence: TGTGCCAGCTCACAAGATCAGGGTAACTATGGCTACACCTTC. It encodes CASSQDQGNYGYTF.

Written as DNA, the CDR3 is TGCGCCAGCAGCTTGGGACTAGCGGATAGCACAGATACGCAGTATTTT. Its protein product is CASSLGLADSTDTQYF. This sequence joins TRBV5-1 and TRBJ2-3; 9 bases match TRBD2. The CDR3 extends over 16 amino acids. The V gene end was trimmed by 0 bases and the J gene end by 0 bases; junction bases not matched to a gene: 2. From germline, CDR1 is SGHRS and CDR2 YFSETQ.

This chain links TRBV9 with TRBJ2-2; 9 bases are shared with TRBD2. The V and J ends lost 4 bases and 6 bases, in that order; junction bases with no gene match: 4. Per germline, CDR1 SGDLS and CDR2 YYNGEE. The CDR3 totals 14 residues. This chain's CDR3 is CASSTRGGAGELFF. CDR3 nucleotides: TGTGCCAGCAGCACGCGGGGGGGCGCCGGGGAGCTGTTTTTT.

V usage is TRBV6-5 and J usage is TRBJ2-1; 11 nucleotides match TRBD2. V dropped 6 bases and J dropped 2; count of bases not matched to a gene: 3. This CDR3 spans 15 amino acids. The germline V gene has CDR1 MNHEY and CDR2 SVGAGI. CDR3 region: CASSLSGRAYNEQFF. Written as DNA, the CDR3 is TGTGCCAGCAGCCTTAGCGGGAGGGCCTACAATGAGCAGTTCTTC.

The rearrangement uses TRBV28 and TRBJ2-7; 12 bases are shared with TRBD2. The CDR3 extends over 18 amino acids. Germline V lookup: CDR1 MDHEN, CDR2 SYDVKM. With V trimmed by 3 bases and J by 3 bases, 12 bases remained unmatched. The CDR3 protein is CASSFWTSGTSGFYEQYF. CDR3 bases: TGTGCCAGCAGTTTTTGGACCTCGGGGACTAGCGGGTTCTACGAGCAGTACTTC.

The chain has TRBV5-8 and TRBJ1-4; 10 bases match TRBD1. V shed 5 bases, J shed 5 bases, and the junction held 6 bases outside the gene matches. Germline CDR1 and CDR2: SGHTS and YDEGEE. This CDR3 is 15 amino acids long. The CDR3 spells CASRKTGGSNEKLFF. The DNA for the CDR3 is TGTGCCAGCAGAAAGACAGGGGGCTCGAATGAAAAACTGTTTTTT. The full variable domain, rest sourced from reference TRBV5-8 and TRBJ1-4, is EAGVTQSPTHLIKTRGQQATLRCSPISGHTSVYWYQQALGLGLQFLLWYDEGEERNRGNFPPRFSGRQFPNYSSELNVNALELEDSALYLCASRKTGGSNEKLFFGSGTQLSVL.

The rearrangement links TRBV28 to TRBJ1-2, with TRBD1 as a possible D gene (5 bases). The CDR3 loop spans 13 amino acids. Germline CDR1 is MDHEN and CDR2 is SYDVKM. The CDR3 region is CASYGGRNYGYTF. The CDR3 nucleotides read TGTGCTTCCTACGGGGGTCGGAACTATGGCTACACCTTC.

CDR3 sequence reads: CASSSGLGQVSGNTIYF. The CDR3 bases are TGTGCCAGCAGCTCGGGGTTAGGACAGGTCTCTGGAAACACCATATATTTT. The chain combines TRBV5-4 with TRBJ1-3; TRBD1 agrees at 7 bases. The CDR3 totals 17 residues. CDR1 and CDR2 (germline): SGHNT, YYREEE (reference sequence). The junction had 9 bases not matched to a gene; V was cut back by 3 bases and J by 0 bases.

V is TRBV2 and J is TRBJ2-7; 9 bases map to TRBD1. V was clipped by 8 bases and J by 2 bases; unmatched bases: 10. CDR3 length: 15 residues. Per germline, CDR1 SNHLY and CDR2 FYNNEI. This chain's CDR3 is CASGLEGTGTYEQYF. CDR3 DNA sequence: TGTGCCAGCGGTTTAGAAGGGACAGGGACCTACGAGCAGTACTTC.

V usage is TRBV11-2 and J usage is TRBJ2-5, with D hard to call. Germline-derived CDR1 and CDR2 are SGHAT and FQNNGV. V was pared by 5 bases and J by 4 bases, with 8 bases between. The CDR3 covers 12 residues. The CDR3 is CASSPGSETQYF. The CDR3 bases are TGTGCCAGCAGCCCCGGTTCAGAGACCCAGTACTTC.

DNA of the CDR3: TGCGCCAGCAGCCAAGAACCCAGCTCCTATAATTCACCCCTCCACTTT. Its translation: CASSQEPSSYNSPLHF. The chain joins TRBV4-1 to TRBJ1-6; no reliable D call. The V and J ends lost 0 bases and 0 bases respectively, with 6 bases between them. This CDR3 is 16 amino acids long. Germline V lookup: CDR1 MGHRA, CDR2 YSYEKL.

The chain employs TRBV13 and TRBJ2-1; TRBD1 agrees at 11 bases. Germline V lookup: CDR1 PRHDT, CDR2 FYEKMQ (reference sequence). The CDR3 sequence is 15 residues long. Germline trimming cut 5 bases from V and 7 bases from J; bases unmatched to any gene: 7. CDR3 DNA: TGTGCCAGCAGCCCAGGACAGGGGGCAAGAAATGAGCAGTTCTTC. Amino acids: CASSPGQGARNEQFF.

The CDR3 here is CASSRRLAGEAEQFF. CDR3 nucleotide sequence: TGTGCCAGCAGCAGAAGACTAGCGGGAGAGGCTGAGCAGTTCTTC. The chain has TRBV7-9 and TRBJ2-1; 12 positions agree with TRBD2. V was clipped by 5 bases and J by 9 bases; unmatched bases: 8. The germline V gene has CDR1 SEHNR and CDR2 FQNEAQ (reference sequence). There are 15 residues in the CDR3.

The CDR3 protein is CASSPGDRGPSYEQYF. CDR3 DNA: TGTGCCAGCTCACCCGGAGACAGGGGGCCCTCCTACGAGCAGTACTTC. The chain has TRBV18 and TRBJ2-7; 10 bases line up with TRBD1. J lost 0 bases, V lost 3 bases, and 5 bases had no gene match. This CDR3 contains 16 residues. CDR1 is KGHSH and CDR2 is LQKENI in the germline V gene.

This clone has just one count. J is TRBJ2-7 and V is TRBV9; TRBD1 might be the D (6 bases). The CDR3 is 16 residues long. V was cut by 3 bases and J by 6 bases, with 22 bases left in between. Germline V lookup: CDR1 SGDLS, CDR2 YYNGEE. CDR3 nucleotide sequence: TGTGCCAGCAGCGCGCAGGGGTTGGGGGACAAGGGCGAGCAGTACTTC. Translated, it gives CASSAQGLGDKGEQYF.

The chain links TRBV5-4 to TRBJ2-2; possibly TRBD1 for D (6 bases). The CDR3 totals 16 residues. Trimming stripped 4 bases from V and 2 bases from J, with 15 bases between. Germline loops: CDR1 SGHNT, CDR2 YYREEE (reference sequence). The CDR3 region has the DNA TGTGCCAGCAGCCCCCAACGACAGGTTAACACCGGGGAGCTGTTTTTT. The encoded protein is CASSPQRQVNTGELFF.

The V and J genes are TRBV5-5 and TRBJ1-6; 8 nucleotides match TRBD1. The CDR3 consists of 15 residues. J lost 9 bases, V lost 0 bases, and 5 bases had no gene match. Germline CDR1 reads SGHKS; CDR2 reads YYEKEE (reference sequence). The CDR3 DNA follows: TGTGCCAGCAGCTTGGCCCCAGGGACAGGTTCACCCCTCCACTTT. This encodes CASSLAPGTGSPLHF. The whole variable domain, filled in from reference TRBV5-5 and TRBJ1-6, reads DAGVTQSPTHLIKTRGQQVTLRCSPISGHKSVSWYQQVLGQGPQFIFQYYEKEERGRGNFPDRFSARQFPNYSSELNVNALLLGDSALYLCASSLAPGTGSPLHFGNGTRLTVT.

V usage is TRBV12-3 or TRBV12-4 and J usage is TRBJ1-2, with a weak D call TRBD1 (5 bases). CDR3 size: 13 residues. V lost 5 bases to trimming and J lost 8 bases, with 15 bases between them. CDR3 coding DNA: TGTGCCAGCAGTCCCGCGTTCAGGGTGGGCTACACCTTC. It specifies CASSPAFRVGYTF.

The table lists this clone with a few counts. The V call is TRBV7-2, the J call TRBJ1-2; D is uncertain. V lost 1 base to trimming and J lost 6 bases, with 3 bases between them. CDR1 is SGHTA, CDR2 FQGNSA, per germline. The CDR3 totals 11 residues. Here the CDR3 DNA reads TGTGCCAGCAGCTTAGGTAATGGCTACACCTTC. Protein sequence: CASSLGNGYTF.

The chain couples TRBV10-1 to TRBJ2-2; 11 bases agree with TRBD1. Unmatched junction bases numbered 8, after V lost 7 bases and J lost 1 base. Germline loops: CDR1 WNHNN, CDR2 SYGVQD (reference sequence). The CDR3 extends over 17 amino acids. CDR3 in DNA: TGCGCCAGCACCAAGGGGGGACAGGGGGTGAACACCGGGGAGCTGTTTTTT. Protein product: CASTKGGQGVNTGELFF.

J is TRBJ1-5 and V is TRBV4-1; 8 nucleotides agree with TRBD1. This CDR3 comprises 15 residues. Germline V gene lookup returns CDR1 MGHRA and CDR2 YSYEKL. With 1 base clipped from V and 3 bases from J, the junction kept 2 bases outside the gene matches. DNA for the CDR3: TGCGCCAGCAGCCAAGGACAGGGGCTCAATCAGCCCCAGCATTTT. Translated, it gives CASSQGQGLNQPQHF.

CDR3 region: CASSLDRDLRGHGYTF. CDR3 DNA sequence: TGTGCCAGCAGTTTGGACAGGGATTTACGGGGCCATGGCTACACCTTC. The chain joins TRBV6-5 to TRBJ1-2, with 8 bases matching TRBD1. Per germline, CDR1 MNHEY and CDR2 SVGAGI. The CDR3 is 16 residues long. V shed 4 bases, J shed 6 bases, and the junction held 13 bases outside the gene matches.

This clone was recorded only once. V usage is TRBV7-9 and J usage is TRBJ1-2; 7 bases map to TRBD1. V shed 5 bases, J shed 7 bases, and the junction held 10 bases outside the gene matches. CDR1 and CDR2 from the germline V gene are SEHNR and FQNEAQ (reference sequence). The CDR3 has 14 amino acids. CDR3 in DNA: TGTGCCAGCAGCCAGGGGGAATGGATCGGTGGCTACACCTTC. Its protein is CASSQGEWIGGYTF.